These 4 T cell receptor beta chains were sequenced from one sample in a study of tissue T cells after allogeneic stem cell transplantation. Sequenced by immunoSEQ multiplex PCR; TCRdb stores in-frame clones only, minus some. The sample lists roughly 51,000 clones, over 70% occurring once. The source material was sorted cells pooled from one or two spleens. Receptors were obtained from a pool of C57BL/6 mice in good health.

This clone was recorded a few times. Gene names refer to mouse genes. The CDR3 DNA, read in part, is TGTGCCAGCGGTGATCCGACTGGGCGGAGCTCCTATGAACAGTAC. It is translated as CASGDPTGRSSYEQY. The full CDR3 reads CASGDPTGRSSYEQYF. The gene calls are TRBV13-2 and TRBJ2-7; TRBD2 aligns across 7 bases. With the read ending 1 residue before the CDR3 end, the germline J gene is used to fill in that end. Unmatched junction bases numbered 7, after V lost 1 base and J lost 0 bases. Germline assignment: CDR1 NNHNN and CDR2 SYGAGS (reference sequence). This CDR3 spans 16 amino acids.

Comment on this clone: The gene names here belong to mouse. The read ends 1 residue early relative to the CDR3; the germline J gene fills the gap. Other DNA sequences from this sample encode an identical CDR3 as well. The rearrangement joins TRBV13-2 to TRBJ1-3, with D unresolved. This CDR3 comprises 13 residues. The germline V gene encodes CDR1 NNHNN and CDR2 SYGAGS (reference sequence). Trimming left V 5 bases short and J 0 bases short, with 6 bases between. This CDR3 reads CASGQNSGNTLYF. CDR3 bases read: TGTGCCAGCGGACAGAATTCTGGAAATACGCTCTAT.

Regarding this clone: The listed genes are named as in mouse. Coverage ceases 1 residue before the CDR3 finishes, and the germline J gene fills in the end. The rearrangement uses TRBV13-2 and TRBJ2-7, with 7 bases aligning to TRBD2. The length of the CDR3 is 14 residues. The germline gives CDR1 NNHNN, CDR2 SYGAGS (reference sequence). J gave up 4 bases and V 1 base, and 5 bases lay outside the gene matches. The CDR3 is CASGDRTGVYEQYF. CDR3 DNA (partial): TGTGCCAGCGGTGATCGGACTGGTGTTTATGAACAGTAC.

A word on this clone: The listed genes are named as in mouse. The covered CDR3 bases are TGCACCTGCAGTGCACATGCAGAAACGCTGTAT. Translation gives CTCSAHAETLY. From start to end, the CDR3 is CTCSAHAETLYF. V usage is TRBV1 and J usage is TRBJ2-3; no definite D call. The CDR3 extends 1 residue past the end of the read, so its final part is completed from the germline J gene. The CDR3 length is 12 residues. The V end was cut by 2 bases, the J end by 2 bases, with 2 bases between. Germline V gives CDR1 NSQYPW, CDR2 LRSPGD (reference sequence).